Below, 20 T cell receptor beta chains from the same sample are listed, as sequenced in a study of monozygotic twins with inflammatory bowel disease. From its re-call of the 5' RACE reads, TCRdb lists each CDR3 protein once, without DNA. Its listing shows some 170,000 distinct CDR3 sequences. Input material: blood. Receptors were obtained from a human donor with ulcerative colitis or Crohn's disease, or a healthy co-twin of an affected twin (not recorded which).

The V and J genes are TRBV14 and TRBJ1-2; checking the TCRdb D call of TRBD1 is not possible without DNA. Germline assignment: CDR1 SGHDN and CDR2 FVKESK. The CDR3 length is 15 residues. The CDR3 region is CASSQDRAGGYGYTF. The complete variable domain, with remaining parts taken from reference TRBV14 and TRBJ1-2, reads EAGVTQFPSHSVIEKGQTVTLRCDPISGHDNLYWYRRVMGKEIKFLLHFVKESKQDESGMPNNRFLAERTGGTYSTLKVQPAELEDSGVYFCASSQDRAGGYGYTFGSGTRLTVV.

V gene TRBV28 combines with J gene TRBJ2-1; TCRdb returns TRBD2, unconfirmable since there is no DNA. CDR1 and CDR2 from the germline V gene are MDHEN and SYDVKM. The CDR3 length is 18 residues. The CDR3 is CASSSPGAGRLSYNEQFF.

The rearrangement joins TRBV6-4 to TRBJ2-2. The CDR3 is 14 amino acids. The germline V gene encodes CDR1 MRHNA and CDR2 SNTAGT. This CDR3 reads CASRQTTGTGELFF.

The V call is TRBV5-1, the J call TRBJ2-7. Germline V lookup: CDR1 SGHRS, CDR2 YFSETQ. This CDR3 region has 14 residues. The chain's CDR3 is CASSLESRSYEQYF.

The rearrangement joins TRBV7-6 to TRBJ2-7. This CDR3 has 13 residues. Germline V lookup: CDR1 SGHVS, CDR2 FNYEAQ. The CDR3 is CASSLHSESWQYF.

The CDR3 reads CSARYTSSVEQYF. V usage is TRBV20-1 and J usage is TRBJ2-7. Germline CDR1 is DFQATT and CDR2 is SNEGSKA (reference sequence). The CDR3 length is 13 residues.

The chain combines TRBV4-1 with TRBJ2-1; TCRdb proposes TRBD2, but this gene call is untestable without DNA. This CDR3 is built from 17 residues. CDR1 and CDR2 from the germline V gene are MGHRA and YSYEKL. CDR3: CASSQDLGGPPGNEQFF.

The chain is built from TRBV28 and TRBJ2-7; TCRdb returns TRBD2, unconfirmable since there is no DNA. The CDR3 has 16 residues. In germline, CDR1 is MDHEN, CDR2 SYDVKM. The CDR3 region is CASSLSSGRGTYEQYF. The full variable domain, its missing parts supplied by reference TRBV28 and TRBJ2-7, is DVKVTQSSRYLVKRTGEKVFLECVQDMDHENMFWYRQDPGLGLRLIYFSYDVKMKEKGDIPEGYSVSREKKERFSLILESASTNQTSMYLCASSLSSGRGTYEQYFGPGTRLTVT.

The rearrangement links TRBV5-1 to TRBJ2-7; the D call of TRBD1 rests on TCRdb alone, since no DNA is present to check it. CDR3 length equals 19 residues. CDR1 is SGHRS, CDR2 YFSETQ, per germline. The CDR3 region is CASSLTDPTGTGRSYEQYF.

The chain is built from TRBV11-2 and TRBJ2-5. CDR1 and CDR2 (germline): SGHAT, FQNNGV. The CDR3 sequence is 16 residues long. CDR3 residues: CASSSPAGLVLETQYF.

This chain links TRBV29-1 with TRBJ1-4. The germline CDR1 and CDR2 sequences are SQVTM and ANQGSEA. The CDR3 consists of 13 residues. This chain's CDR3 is CSVLGSTNEKLFF.

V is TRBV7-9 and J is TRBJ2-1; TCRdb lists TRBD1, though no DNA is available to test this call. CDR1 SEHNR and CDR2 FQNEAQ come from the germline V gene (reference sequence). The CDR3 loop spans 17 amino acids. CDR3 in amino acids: CASSLPPPHGTYNEQFF.

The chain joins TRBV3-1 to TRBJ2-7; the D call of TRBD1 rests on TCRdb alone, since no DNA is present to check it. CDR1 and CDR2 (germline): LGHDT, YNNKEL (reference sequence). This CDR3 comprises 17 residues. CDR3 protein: CASSQVRTGQGTREQYF.

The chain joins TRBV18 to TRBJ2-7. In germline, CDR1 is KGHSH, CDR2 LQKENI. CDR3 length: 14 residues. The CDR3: CASSPPGEVYEQYF.

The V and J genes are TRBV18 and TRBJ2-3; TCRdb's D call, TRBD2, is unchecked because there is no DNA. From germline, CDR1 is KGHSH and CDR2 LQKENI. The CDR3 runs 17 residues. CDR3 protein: CASSPRLSGNPTDTQYF.

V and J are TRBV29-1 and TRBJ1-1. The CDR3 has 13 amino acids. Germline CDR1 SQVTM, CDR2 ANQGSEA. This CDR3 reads CSVHDGGNTEAFF.

The CDR3 reads CASSQGTPGEQYF. The rearrangement joins TRBV3-1 to TRBJ2-7; without DNA, the TCRdb call of TRBD1 cannot be checked. CDR1 and CDR2 from the germline V gene are LGHDT and YNNKEL (reference sequence). The CDR3 consists of 13 residues.

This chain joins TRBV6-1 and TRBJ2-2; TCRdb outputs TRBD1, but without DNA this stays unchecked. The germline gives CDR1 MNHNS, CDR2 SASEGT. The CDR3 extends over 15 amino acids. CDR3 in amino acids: CASSEMTGKFGELFF.

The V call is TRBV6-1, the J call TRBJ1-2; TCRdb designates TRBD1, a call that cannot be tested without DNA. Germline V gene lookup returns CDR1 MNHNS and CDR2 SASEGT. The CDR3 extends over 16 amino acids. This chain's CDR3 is CASSRRPTGNNYGYTF.

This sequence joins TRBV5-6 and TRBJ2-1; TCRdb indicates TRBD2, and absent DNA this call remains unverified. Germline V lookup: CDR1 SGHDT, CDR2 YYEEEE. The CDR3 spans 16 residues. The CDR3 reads CASSWGLAGEYNEQFF.